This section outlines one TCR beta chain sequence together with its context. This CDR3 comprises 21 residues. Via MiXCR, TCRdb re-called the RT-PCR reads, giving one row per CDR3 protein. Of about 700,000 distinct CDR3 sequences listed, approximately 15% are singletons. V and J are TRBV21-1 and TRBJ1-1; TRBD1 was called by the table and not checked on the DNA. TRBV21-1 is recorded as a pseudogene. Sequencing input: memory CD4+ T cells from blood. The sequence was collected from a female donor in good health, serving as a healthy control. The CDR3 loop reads CASTPSIPGSRDRGRGTEAFF. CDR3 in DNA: TGTGCCAGCACTCCATCAATTCCCGGGTCCCGGGACAGGGGGCGGGGCACTGAAGCTTTCTTT.